The T cell receptor (beta chain) described here comes from a study of somatic mutations in cytotoxic T cells in rheumatoid arthritis. CDR1 and CDR2 from the germline V gene are SGHTS and YDEGEE. V shed 2 bases and J shed 0 bases, with 3 bases lying between them. This CDR3 is built from 12 residues. Clones were read by immunoSEQ multiplex PCR, and TCRdb kept only the in-frame ones, dropping some. The sample holds roughly 4,700 clones, more than 60% seen once. This chain links TRBV5-8 with TRBJ2-7; no clear D gene. The TCR comes from a man aged 70-80 years with rheumatoid arthritis. Sequencing input: CD8+ T cells sorted from blood. The CDR3 bases are TGTGCCAGCAGCTTTAGCTCCTACGAGCAGTACTTC. Translating it yields CASSFSSYEQYF.